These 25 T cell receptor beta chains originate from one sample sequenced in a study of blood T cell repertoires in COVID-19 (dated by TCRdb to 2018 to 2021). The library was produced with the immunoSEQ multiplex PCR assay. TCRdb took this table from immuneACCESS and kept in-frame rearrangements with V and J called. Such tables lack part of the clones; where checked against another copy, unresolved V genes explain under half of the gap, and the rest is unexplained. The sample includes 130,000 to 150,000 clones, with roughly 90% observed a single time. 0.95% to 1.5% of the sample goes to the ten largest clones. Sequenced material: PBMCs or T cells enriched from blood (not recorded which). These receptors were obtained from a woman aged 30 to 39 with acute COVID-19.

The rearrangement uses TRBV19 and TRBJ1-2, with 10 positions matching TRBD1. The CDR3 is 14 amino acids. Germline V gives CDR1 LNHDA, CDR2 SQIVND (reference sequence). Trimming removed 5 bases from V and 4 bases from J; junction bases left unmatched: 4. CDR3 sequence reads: CASSGTGAPYGYTF. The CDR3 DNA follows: TGTGCCAGTAGTGGGACAGGGGCCCCCTATGGCTACACCTTC.

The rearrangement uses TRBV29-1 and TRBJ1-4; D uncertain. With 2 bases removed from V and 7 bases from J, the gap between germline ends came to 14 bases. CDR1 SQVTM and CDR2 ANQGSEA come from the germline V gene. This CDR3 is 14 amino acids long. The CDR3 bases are TGCAGCGTTGAATCACAGACTAGCGGTGAAAAACTGTTTTTT. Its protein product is CSVESQTSGEKLFF. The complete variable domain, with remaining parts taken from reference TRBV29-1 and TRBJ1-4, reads SAVISQKPSRDICQRGTSLTIQCQVDSQVTMMFWYRQQPGQSLTLIATANQGSEATYESGFVIDKFPISRPNLTFSTLTVSNMSPEDSSIYLCSVESQTSGEKLFFGSGTQLSVL.

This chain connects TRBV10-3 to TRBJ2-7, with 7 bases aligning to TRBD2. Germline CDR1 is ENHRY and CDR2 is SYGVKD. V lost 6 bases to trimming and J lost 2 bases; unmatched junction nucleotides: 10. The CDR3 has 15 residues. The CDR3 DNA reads TGTGCCATCAGGGGGGGGTCCAGCGGGCCCTACGAGCAGTACTTC. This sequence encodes CAIRGGSSGPYEQYF.

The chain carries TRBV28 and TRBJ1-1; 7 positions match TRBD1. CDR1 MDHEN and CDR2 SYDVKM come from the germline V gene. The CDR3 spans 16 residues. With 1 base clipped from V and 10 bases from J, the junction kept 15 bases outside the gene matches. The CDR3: CASSLSTDRWLGSAFF. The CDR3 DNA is TGTGCCAGCAGTTTATCAACGGACAGGTGGCTTGGTTCAGCTTTCTTT.

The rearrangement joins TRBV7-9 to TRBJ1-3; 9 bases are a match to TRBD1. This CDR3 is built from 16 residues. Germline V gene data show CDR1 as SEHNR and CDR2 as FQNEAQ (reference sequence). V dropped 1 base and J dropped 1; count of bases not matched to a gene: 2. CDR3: CASSLGDRESGNTIYF. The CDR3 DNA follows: TGTGCCAGCAGCTTAGGGGACAGGGAATCTGGAAACACCATATATTTT.

The DNA of the CDR3 is TGCGCCAGCAGCCTAGCTAGCGGCGAGACCTACGAGCAGTACTTC. Its protein is CASSLASGETYEQYF. The chain uses TRBV5-1 and TRBJ2-7; TRBD2 aligns across 7 bases. CDR1 and CDR2 (germline): SGHRS, YFSETQ. The junction had 9 bases not matched to a gene; V was cut back by 4 bases and J by 2 bases. The CDR3 spans 15 residues.

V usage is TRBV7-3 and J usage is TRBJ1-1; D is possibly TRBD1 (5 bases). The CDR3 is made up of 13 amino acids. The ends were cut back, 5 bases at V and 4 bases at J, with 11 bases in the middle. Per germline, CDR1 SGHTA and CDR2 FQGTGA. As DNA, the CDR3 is TGTGCCAGCAGCCCACGGGGGGGCACTGAAGCTTTCTTT. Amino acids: CASSPRGGTEAFF. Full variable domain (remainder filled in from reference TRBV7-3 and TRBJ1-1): GAGVSQTPSNKVTEKGKYVELRCDPISGHTALYWYRQSLGQGPEFLIYFQGTGAADDSGLPNDRFFAVRPEGSVSTLKIQRTERGDSAVYLCASSPRGGTEAFFGQGTRLTVV.

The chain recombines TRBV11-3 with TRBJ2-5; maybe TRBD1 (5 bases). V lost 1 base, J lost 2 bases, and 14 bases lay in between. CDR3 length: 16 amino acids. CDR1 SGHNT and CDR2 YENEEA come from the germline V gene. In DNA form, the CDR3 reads TGTGCCAGCAGCTTAGGGGGTTTGGACATTCAAGAGACCCAGTACTTC. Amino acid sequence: CASSLGGLDIQETQYF. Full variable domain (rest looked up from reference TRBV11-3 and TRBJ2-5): EAGVVQSPRYKIIEKKQPVAFWCNPISGHNTLYWYLQNLGQGPELLIRYENEEAVDDSQLPKDRFSAERLKGVDSTLKIQPAELGDSAVYLCASSLGGLDIQETQYFGPGTRLLVL.

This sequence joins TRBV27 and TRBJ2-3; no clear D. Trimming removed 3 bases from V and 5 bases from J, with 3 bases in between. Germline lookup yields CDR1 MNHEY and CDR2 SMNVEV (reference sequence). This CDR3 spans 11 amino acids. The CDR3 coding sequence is TGTGCCAGCAGTTTCGGAGATACGCAGTATTTT. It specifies CASSFGDTQYF.

The CDR3 reads CASSLAAGSTDTQYF. For the CDR3, the DNA is TGTGCCAGCAGCTTAGCAGCGGGCTCCACAGATACGCAGTATTTT. V is TRBV7-6 and J is TRBJ2-3; a weak D match, TRBD2 (6 bases). CDR3 length equals 15 residues. Trimming shortened V by 0 bases and J by 2 bases, and 9 bases separated the two germline ends. Germline loops: CDR1 SGHVS, CDR2 FNYEAQ.

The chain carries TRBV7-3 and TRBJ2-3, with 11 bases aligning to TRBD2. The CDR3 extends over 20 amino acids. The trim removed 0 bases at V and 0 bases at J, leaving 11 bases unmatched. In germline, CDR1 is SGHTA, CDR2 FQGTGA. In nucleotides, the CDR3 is TGTGCCAGCAGCTTAACGCCGGGACTAGCGGATCTGACGAGCACAGATACGCAGTATTTT. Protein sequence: CASSLTPGLADLTSTDTQYF.

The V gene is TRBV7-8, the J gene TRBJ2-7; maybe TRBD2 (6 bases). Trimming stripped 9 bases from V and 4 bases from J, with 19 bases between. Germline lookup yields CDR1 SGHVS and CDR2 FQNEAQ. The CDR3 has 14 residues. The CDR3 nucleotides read TGTGCCAGACTTGGCCGGGACTCGCATTACGAGCAGTACTTC. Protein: CARLGRDSHYEQYF. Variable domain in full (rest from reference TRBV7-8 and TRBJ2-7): GAGVSQSPRYKVAKRGQDVALRCDPISGHVSLFWYQQALGQGPEFLTYFQNEAQLDKSGLPSDRFFAERPEGSVSTLKIQRTQQEDSAVYLCARLGRDSHYEQYFGPGTRLTVT.

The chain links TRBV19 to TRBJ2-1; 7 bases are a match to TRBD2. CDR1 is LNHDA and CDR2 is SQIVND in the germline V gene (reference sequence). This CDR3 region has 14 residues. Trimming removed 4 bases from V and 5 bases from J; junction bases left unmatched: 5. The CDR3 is CASSSTSANNEQFF. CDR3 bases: TGTGCCAGTAGTAGCACTAGCGCAAACAATGAGCAGTTCTTC.

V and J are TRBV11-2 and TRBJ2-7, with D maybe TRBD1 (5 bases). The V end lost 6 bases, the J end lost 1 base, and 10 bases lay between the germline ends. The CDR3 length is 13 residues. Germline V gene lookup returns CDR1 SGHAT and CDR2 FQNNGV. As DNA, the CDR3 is TGTGCCAGCAGACCTTCAGGGTCCTACGAGCAGTACTTC. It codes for CASRPSGSYEQYF.

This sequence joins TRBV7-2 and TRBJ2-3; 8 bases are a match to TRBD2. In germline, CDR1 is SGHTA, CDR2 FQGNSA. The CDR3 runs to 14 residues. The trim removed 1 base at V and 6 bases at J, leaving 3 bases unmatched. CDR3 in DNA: TGTGCCAGCAGCTTAGGGCGGGGGGCGGATACGCAGTATTTT. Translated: CASSLGRGADTQYF.

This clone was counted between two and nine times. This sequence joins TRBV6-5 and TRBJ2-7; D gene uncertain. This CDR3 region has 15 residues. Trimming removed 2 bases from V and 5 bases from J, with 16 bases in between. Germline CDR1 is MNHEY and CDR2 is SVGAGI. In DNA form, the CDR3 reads TGTGCCAGCAGTTACCAACGTAGTTCCGCCCACGAGCAGTACTTC. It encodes CASSYQRSSAHEQYF.

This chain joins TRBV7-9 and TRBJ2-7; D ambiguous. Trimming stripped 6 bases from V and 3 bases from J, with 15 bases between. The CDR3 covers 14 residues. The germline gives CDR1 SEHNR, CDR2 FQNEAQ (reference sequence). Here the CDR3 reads CASRSVGSLYEQYF. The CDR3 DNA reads TGTGCCAGCAGATCCGTGGGTAGCCTCTACGAGCAGTACTTC.

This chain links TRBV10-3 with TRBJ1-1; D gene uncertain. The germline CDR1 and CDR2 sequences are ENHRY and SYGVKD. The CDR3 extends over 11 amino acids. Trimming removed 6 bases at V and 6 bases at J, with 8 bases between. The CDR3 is CAIRESAEAFF. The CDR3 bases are TGTGCCATCAGGGAGAGCGCTGAAGCTTTCTTT.

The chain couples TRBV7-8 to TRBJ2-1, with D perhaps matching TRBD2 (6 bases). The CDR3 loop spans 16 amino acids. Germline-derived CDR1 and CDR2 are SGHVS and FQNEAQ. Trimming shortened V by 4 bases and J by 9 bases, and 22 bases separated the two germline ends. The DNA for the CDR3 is TGTGCCAGCAGCTATTCTGGCGTGGGAGGCCCGGGTGAGCAGTTCTTC. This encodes CASSYSGVGGPGEQFF.

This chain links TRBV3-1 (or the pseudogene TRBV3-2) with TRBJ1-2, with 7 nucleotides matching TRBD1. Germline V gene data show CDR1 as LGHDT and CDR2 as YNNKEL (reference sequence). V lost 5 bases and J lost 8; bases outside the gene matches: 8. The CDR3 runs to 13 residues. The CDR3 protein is CASSLQGLGGYTF. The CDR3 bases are TGTGCCAGCAGCTTACAGGGGTTGGGAGGCTACACCTTC.

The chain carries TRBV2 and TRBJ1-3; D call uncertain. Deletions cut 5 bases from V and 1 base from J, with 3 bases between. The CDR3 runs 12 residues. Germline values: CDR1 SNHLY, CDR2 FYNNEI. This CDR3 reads CASSLSGNTIYF. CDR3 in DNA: TGTGCCAGCAGTTTATCTGGAAACACCATATATTTT. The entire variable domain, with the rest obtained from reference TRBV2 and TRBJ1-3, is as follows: EPEVTQTPSHQVTQMGQEVILRCVPISNHLYFYWYRQILGQKVEFLVSFYNNEISEKSEIFDDQFSVERPDGSNFTLKIRSTKLEDSAMYFCASSLSGNTIYFGEGSWLTVV.

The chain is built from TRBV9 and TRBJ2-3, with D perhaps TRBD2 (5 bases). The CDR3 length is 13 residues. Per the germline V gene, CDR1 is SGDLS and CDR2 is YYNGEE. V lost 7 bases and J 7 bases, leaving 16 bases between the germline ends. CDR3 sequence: CASALGGSNTQYF. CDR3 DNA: TGTGCCAGCGCGCTAGGAGGCTCTAATACGCAGTATTTT. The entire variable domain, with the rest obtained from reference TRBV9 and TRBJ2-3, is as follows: DSGVTQTPKHLITATGQRVTLRCSPRSGDLSVYWYQQSLDQGLQFLIQYYNGEERAKGNILERFSAQQFPDLHSELNLSSLELGDSALYFCASALGGSNTQYFGPGTRLTVL.

CDR3 protein: CASSLYTGPDSPLHF. The CDR3 DNA sequence: TGTGCCAGCAGCTTATATACAGGGCCAGATTCACCCCTCCACTTT. J is TRBJ1-6 and V is TRBV7-9; tentatively, D is TRBD1 (6 bases). The CDR3 runs to 15 residues. Between the trimmed V and J ends, which lost 2 bases and 8 bases, there was a span of 13 bases. CDR1 and CDR2 from the germline V gene are SEHNR and FQNEAQ (reference sequence).

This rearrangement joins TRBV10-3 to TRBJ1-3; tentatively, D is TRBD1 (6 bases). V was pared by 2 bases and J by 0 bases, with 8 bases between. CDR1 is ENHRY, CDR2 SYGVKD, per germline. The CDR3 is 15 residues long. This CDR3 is CAISEMTGSGNTIYF. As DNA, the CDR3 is TGTGCCATCAGTGAGATGACAGGCTCTGGAAACACCATATATTTT.

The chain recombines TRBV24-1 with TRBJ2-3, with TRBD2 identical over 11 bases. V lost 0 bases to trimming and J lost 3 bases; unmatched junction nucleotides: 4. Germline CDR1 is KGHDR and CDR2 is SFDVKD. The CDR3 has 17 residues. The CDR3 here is CATSDLRLAGLTDTQYF. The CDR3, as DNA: TGTGCCACCAGTGATTTGAGACTAGCGGGACTGACAGATACGCAGTATTTT.